The clone carrying this TCR beta chain was observed at least ten times. Its antigen is undetermined. Amplification from RNA transcripts yielded the TCR beta CDR3 regions. HTBI primers served in a first-round RT-PCR, which a second-round multiplex PCR followed. From the multiplex PCR reads, TCRdb called clonotypes with MiXCR, one entry per CDR3 protein. The table lists about 16,000 distinct CDR3 sequences, 46% of them singletons. This sample is drawn from a study of Graves' ophthalmopathy and Graves' hyperthyroidism. Study-wide results and limits: Ophthalmopathy progression cases were predicted by the model with roughly 70% sensitivity and 72.22% specificity. The blood repertoire also included most expanded thyroid clonotypes above 0.001 frequency.

Trimming pared 4 bases from V and 4 bases from J, leaving 4 bases between. This CDR3 has 11 residues. This chain uses TRBV12-3 or TRBV12-4 with TRBJ2-5; no definite D call. The receptor's source is a woman aged 40 to 50 with stable Graves' hyperthyroidism. The sequencing sample was made of peripheral blood. The CDR3 loop reads CASSSTETQYF. For the CDR3, the DNA is TGTGCCAGCAGTTCCACAGAGACCCAGTACTTC.